The 30 T cell receptor beta chains below come from one sample, sequenced in a study of T-cell reconstitution after alpha-beta-depleted transplantation in children. A library of TCRbeta sequences, prepared with unique molecular identifiers, was generated. TCRdb re-analysed the PCR reads in MiXCR, keeping a single row per CDR3 protein. This repertoire shows about 160,000 distinct CDR3 sequences, around 10% found once; its top ten account for approximately 13%. Sequencing used PBMCs, obtained before TCRalphabeta/CD19-depleted stem cell transplant. These receptors originate from a boy aged 2 to 10 with acute myeloid leukemia, due to receive a stem cell transplant.

In this sample, this clonotype turned up many times. CDR3 coding DNA: TGTGCCAGCAGCTTCGGAGACACCATATATTTT. Translating it yields CASSFGDTIYF. The gene calls are TRBV7-2 and TRBJ1-3; the D is unclear. V was pared by 3 bases and J by 8 bases, with 5 bases between. CDR1 and CDR2 from the germline V gene are SGHTA and FQGNSA. This CDR3 is 11 amino acids long.

This clonotype was counted at least ten times. V and J are TRBV3-1 and TRBJ1-6; 7 bases agree with TRBD1. Germline CDR1 is LGHDT and CDR2 is YNNKEL (reference sequence). The CDR3 runs to 16 residues. Trimming took 0 bases from V and 7 from J; bases not matched to a gene: 6. The CDR3 protein is CASSQDRGTANSPLHF. In DNA, the CDR3 is TGTGCCAGCAGCCAAGATAGAGGGACAGCAAATTCACCCCTCCACTTT.

Many counts were recorded for this clonotype. The chain is built from TRBV20-1 and TRBJ2-5, with 7 bases identical to TRBD2. There are 15 residues in the CDR3. Trimming cost V 4 bases and J 5 bases; bases outside gene matches: 13. Germline CDR1 is DFQATT and CDR2 is SNEGSKA (reference sequence). The chain's CDR3 is CSATAMGLFGETQYF. For the CDR3, the DNA is TGCAGTGCTACTGCCATGGGACTATTCGGGGAGACCCAGTACTTC.

The table lists this clonotype with many counts. This rearrangement joins TRBV12-3 or TRBV12-4 to TRBJ2-1; TRBD1 might be the D (5 bases). V shed 2 bases and J shed 10 bases, with 12 bases lying between them. The CDR3 is 13 residues long. The CDR3 sequence: CASSLSARTEQFF. The CDR3 nucleotides are TGTGCCAGCAGTTTATCCGCCCGGACAGAGCAGTTCTTC.

This clonotype appeared many times. This chain connects TRBV20-1 to TRBJ2-1, with 9 bases identical to TRBD2. The germline V gene has CDR1 DFQATT and CDR2 SNEGSKA (reference sequence). Losses at the gene ends were 0 bases for V and 6 bases for J; bases not matched to a gene: 9. CDR3 length: 16 residues. CDR3 sequence: CSARDQASGDFNEQFF. CDR3 sequence (DNA): TGCAGTGCTAGAGATCAGGCTAGCGGGGATTTCAATGAGCAGTTCTTC.

This clonotype was detected ten times or more. The gene calls are TRBV4-1 and TRBJ1-6; the D is unclear. Germline assignment: CDR1 MGHRA and CDR2 YSYEKL. Trimming removed 0 bases at V and 8 bases at J, with 5 bases between. This CDR3 spans 13 amino acids. The CDR3 here is CASSQEVDSPLHF. The CDR3 coding sequence is TGCGCCAGCAGCCAAGAGGTTGATTCACCCCTCCACTTT.

This clonotype showed up many times. The J gene is TRBJ1-5, the V gene TRBV3-1; no firm D call. Germline V lookup: CDR1 LGHDT, CDR2 YNNKEL (reference sequence). CDR3 length equals 13 residues. V lost 4 bases to trimming and J lost 4 bases, with 8 bases between them. CDR3 in DNA: TGTGCCAGCAGCCTACAGATTAATCAGCCCCAGCATTTT. This codes for CASSLQINQPQHF.

The V gene is TRBV2, the J gene TRBJ2-6; maybe TRBD1 (6 bases). There are 16 residues in the CDR3. V dropped 6 bases and J dropped 0 bases, with 12 bases sitting between them. Germline V lookup: CDR1 SNHLY, CDR2 FYNNEI. CDR3 loop: CASRVQGASGANVLTF. The CDR3 region has the DNA TGTGCCAGCAGGGTACAGGGCGCCTCTGGGGCCAACGTCCTGACTTTC.

Ten or more counts support this clonotype. The chain combines TRBV3-1 with TRBJ2-3; 9 bases line up with TRBD2. Germline lookup yields CDR1 LGHDT and CDR2 YNNKEL (reference sequence). V dropped 0 bases and J dropped 5; count of bases not matched to a gene: 6. The CDR3 consists of 16 residues. The CDR3 region is CASSQDPLAGLDTQYF. The CDR3 bases are TGTGCCAGCAGCCAAGATCCGCTAGCGGGATTAGATACGCAGTATTTT.

The CDR3 nucleotides read TGTGCCAGCAGCTTAGTATCCAGCCCGGCCCAGTTCTTC. This encodes CASSLVSSPAQFF. This sequence joins TRBV7-9 and TRBJ2-1, with D unresolved. V lost 1 base, J lost 13 bases, and 14 bases lay in between. Germline CDR1 SEHNR, CDR2 FQNEAQ (reference sequence). This CDR3 spans 13 amino acids.

This clonotype was seen repeatedly, ten times or more. The V gene is TRBV27, the J gene TRBJ2-2; 12 positions match TRBD2. The CDR3 is 21 residues long. Germline V CDR1 and CDR2: MNHEY, SMNVEV (reference sequence). Trimming took 0 bases from V and 5 from J; bases not matched to a gene: 16. CDR3 sequence reads: CASSLSRLAGGPLEYTGELFF. The CDR3 DNA follows: TGTGCCAGCAGTTTATCCCGGCTAGCGGGAGGGCCCCTGGAATATACCGGGGAGCTGTTTTTT.

There are many counts of this clonotype. The chain employs TRBV20-1 and TRBJ2-1; 7 bases fit TRBD2. In germline, CDR1 is DFQATT, CDR2 SNEGSKA (reference sequence). The CDR3 length is 17 residues. J lost 0 bases, V lost 0 bases, and 8 bases had no gene match. CDR3 DNA sequence: TGCAGTGCTAGAGACTCGGCTAGCGGTCGCTCCTACAATGAGCAGTTCTTC. This translates into CSARDSASGRSYNEQFF.

This clonotype showed up many times. The chain joins TRBV15 to TRBJ2-7; D ambiguous. The CDR3 is 13 residues long. V was shortened by 0 bases and J by 5 bases, with 8 bases between the two germline ends. Germline V lookup: CDR1 LNHNV, CDR2 YYDKDF (reference sequence). The CDR3 reads CATSRDAGNEQYF. The CDR3, as DNA: TGTGCCACCAGCAGAGATGCAGGAAACGAGCAGTACTTC.

The table lists this clonotype with many counts. The rearrangement uses TRBV24-1 and TRBJ2-1; D ambiguous. The ends were cut back, 5 bases at V and 10 bases at J, with 11 bases in the middle. Germline CDR1 KGHDR, CDR2 SFDVKD. The CDR3 is 12 residues long. Here the CDR3 DNA reads TGTGCCACCAGTGCCCGGGTTTGGGAGCAGTTCTTC. Translating gives CATSARVWEQFF.

This clonotype was counted many times. The chain couples TRBV7-6 to TRBJ2-7; possibly TRBD2 for D (5 bases). V lost 4 bases to trimming and J lost 2 bases, with 15 bases between them. The CDR3 covers 15 residues. Germline lookup yields CDR1 SGHVS and CDR2 FNYEAQ. The CDR3, as DNA: TGTGCCAGCAGCTGGCCTAGCATCAGTCCCTACGAGCAGTACGTC. Translated, it gives CASSWPSISPYEQYV.

This clonotype is medium-sized. This chain connects TRBV5-8 to TRBJ2-2; the D is unclear. CDR1 SGHTS and CDR2 YDEGEE come from the germline V gene. V lost 3 bases and J 1 base, leaving 7 bases between the germline ends. The CDR3 loop spans 14 amino acids. The DNA of the CDR3 is TGTGCCAGCAGCTCTGCCCTGAACACCGGGGAGCTGTTTTTT. This translates into CASSSALNTGELFF.

This clonotype has at least ten counts. The chain recombines TRBV7-9 with TRBJ1-4; no clear D. Germline CDR1 SEHNR, CDR2 FQNEAQ (reference sequence). CDR3 length equals 13 residues. Deletions cut 0 bases from V and 8 bases from J, with 7 bases between. CDR3 sequence (DNA): TGTGCCAGCAGCTTAGCGGCGTGGGAAAAACTGTTTTTT. It codes for CASSLAAWEKLFF.

At least ten counts were recorded for this clonotype. The chain uses TRBV5-1 and TRBJ2-5; 7 bases line up with TRBD2. The CDR3 is made up of 16 amino acids. From germline, CDR1 is SGHRS and CDR2 YFSETQ. V dropped 3 bases and J dropped 5; count of bases not matched to a gene: 13. CDR3 DNA: TGCGCCAGCAGCTGGGGGAGAGCGGGGCACGTGGAGACCCAGTACTTC. It is translated as CASSWGRAGHVETQYF.

This clonotype came up many times. The chain combines TRBV12-3 or TRBV12-4 with TRBJ2-2, with 9 nucleotides matching TRBD2. The CDR3 has 15 amino acids. Trimming removed 3 bases from V and 5 bases from J; junction bases left unmatched: 4. CDR3 DNA sequence: TGTGCCAGCAGTTTCGCGGGGGGGCGGACCGGGGAGCTGTTTTTT. Protein sequence: CASSFAGGRTGELFF.

This clonotype was seen at least ten times. The V call is TRBV7-2, the J call TRBJ2-7; unclear D gene. This CDR3 region has 15 residues. From germline, CDR1 is SGHTA and CDR2 FQGNSA. The V end lost 5 bases, the J end lost 6 bases, and 20 bases lay between the germline ends. The CDR3 here is CASSPRLSRAGEQYF. DNA of the CDR3: TGTGCCAGCAGCCCCCGATTGTCAAGGGCAGGCGAGCAGTACTTC.

This clonotype came up many times. V and J are TRBV27 and TRBJ1-4, with D possibly TRBD1 on 5 matching bases. CDR3 length: 15 residues. V was trimmed by 10 bases and J by 0 bases, leaving 15 bases between them. Germline CDR1 is MNHEY and CDR2 is SMNVEV (reference sequence). The CDR3 is CATRQKLATNEKLFF. CDR3 coding DNA: TGTGCCACCAGACAGAAGCTGGCAACTAATGAAAAACTGTTTTTT.

This clonotype was seen ten or more times. This rearrangement joins TRBV27 to TRBJ2-3, with 9 positions matching TRBD1. The trim removed 5 bases at V and 2 bases at J, leaving 8 bases unmatched. This CDR3 has 16 residues. The germline gives CDR1 MNHEY, CDR2 SMNVEV (reference sequence). DNA of the CDR3: TGTGCCAGCAGTCTTTCGGGACAGGGAGTCACAGATACGCAGTATTTT. This codes for CASSLSGQGVTDTQYF.

The sample holds many counts of this clonotype. This chain links TRBV20-1 with TRBJ2-2; unclear D gene. Germline lookup yields CDR1 DFQATT and CDR2 SNEGSKA (reference sequence). The CDR3 spans 13 residues. Trimming pared 3 bases from V and 5 bases from J, leaving 10 bases between. DNA of the CDR3: TGCAGTGCTAGTGCTCTCGGGACCGGGGAGCTGTTTTTT. This sequence encodes CSASALGTGELFF.

The V call is TRBV6-5, the J call TRBJ2-5, with TRBD2 matching over 7 bases. V dropped 0 bases and J dropped 5; count of bases not matched to a gene: 6. The CDR3 contains 15 residues. Per germline, CDR1 MNHEY and CDR2 SVGAGI. CDR3 protein: CASSYSGGGWETQYF. CDR3 in DNA: TGTGCCAGCAGTTACTCGGGGGGGGGTTGGGAGACCCAGTACTTC.

This clonotype was counted many times. J is TRBJ2-2 and V is TRBV5-1; D possibly corresponds to TRBD2 (5 bases). CDR1 is SGHRS and CDR2 is YFSETQ in the germline V gene. V lost 4 bases and J 8 bases, leaving 12 bases between the germline ends. The CDR3 length is 13 residues. The CDR3 here is CASSLSVEGELFF. The CDR3 DNA sequence: TGCGCCAGCAGCCTTAGCGTTGAGGGGGAGCTGTTTTTT.

This clonotype has a count of ten or more. V usage is TRBV4-1 and J usage is TRBJ2-2; D remains ambiguous. V was trimmed by 1 base and J by 13 bases, leaving 7 bases between them. The CDR3 is 11 residues long. Germline loops: CDR1 MGHRA, CDR2 YSYEKL. The CDR3 bases are TGCGCCAGCAGCCAAGGCCTGCGGCTGTTTTTT. Protein sequence: CASSQGLRLFF.

This clonotype was seen only a few times. The genes are TRBV6-5 and TRBJ2-6, with unresolved D. CDR1 is MNHEY, CDR2 SVGAGI, per germline. V was clipped by 0 bases and J by 0 bases, with 6 bases between them. The CDR3 is made up of 16 amino acids. The DNA of the CDR3 is TGTGCCAGCAGTTACTCCTACCGCTCTGGGGCCAACGTCCTGACTTTC. Translated: CASSYSYRSGANVLTF.

There are a few counts of this clonotype. The chain joins TRBV3-1 to TRBJ2-7; possible D gene TRBD1, 5 bases. V shed 4 bases and J shed 0 bases, with 10 bases lying between them. The CDR3 sequence is 14 residues long. The germline V gene has CDR1 LGHDT and CDR2 YNNKEL (reference sequence). The CDR3: CASSPGSLSYEQYV. The CDR3 DNA sequence: TGTGCCAGCAGCCCAGGGTCCCTCTCCTACGAGCAGTACGTC.

In this sample, this clonotype turned up many times. The chain links TRBV20-1 to TRBJ2-5; 9 bases are shared with TRBD2. The CDR3 length is 16 residues. V shed 6 bases, J shed 1 base, and the junction held 12 bases outside the gene matches. Germline CDR1 is DFQATT and CDR2 is SNEGSKA (reference sequence). The CDR3 DNA reads as TGCAGTGCCTTGGTACTAGCGGGTAGTTTCCAAGAGACCCAGTACTTC. Translating it yields CSALVLAGSFQETQYF.

On this clonotype itself: One end of the junction does not line up with germline, which may come from a read error. This chain joins TRBV5-1 and TRBJ1-2; D is unclear. The CDR3 covers 14 residues. Per the germline V gene, CDR1 is SGHRS and CDR2 is YFSETQ. The CDR3 loop reads CASSLDTGNYGYPF. The CDR3, as DNA: TGCGCCAGCAGCTTGGATACGGGGAACTATGGCTACCCCTTC. The complete variable domain, with remaining parts taken from reference TRBV5-1 and TRBJ1-2, reads KAGVTQTPRYLIKTRGQQVTLSCSPISGHRSVSWYQQTPGQGLQFLFEYFSETQRNKGNFPGRFSGRQFSNSRSEMNVSTLELGDSALYLCASSLDTGNYGYPFGSGTRLTVV.